A selection of T cell receptor beta chains follows, all from one sample in a study of blood T cells in healthy people across ages. Each CDR3 protein gets one entry after TCRdb re-called the 5' RACE reads with MiXCR. The sample lists about 1.7 million distinct CDR3 sequences, under 30% occurring once. The sequenced sample was blood. The receptor source for this set is a woman aged 30 to 39 in good health. CDR3s leave out the opening cysteine and the closing phenylalanine or tryptophan.

len	v_gene	j_gene	CDR3aa
11	TRBV6-1	TRBJ2-5	ASSGEARGTQY
12	TRBV11-2	TRBJ2-7	ASSFRDVDYEQY
12	TRBV3-1	TRBJ2-7	ASSQEGADYEQY
12	TRBV3-1	TRBJ2-5	ASSQSPDQETQY
10	TRBV2	TRBJ2-5	TSHGEGETQY
18	TRBV4-3	TRBJ2-3	ASSRREPGTSGSITDTQY
12	TRBV3-1	TRBJ2-7	ASSRTRGTYEQY
11	TRBV2	TRBJ1-4	ASNEETDLKLF
13	TRBV12-3/TRBV12-4	TRBJ2-7	APTARGLRGYEQY
14	TRBV6-1	TRBJ1-2	ASSEVTGGTIYGYT
11	TRBV20-1	TRBJ1-5	SARDRGGKPQH
12	TRBV4-3	TRBJ1-4	AGSQVRAQGRVF
11	TRBV7-2	TRBJ2-5	ASSLQIGETQY
12	TRBV5-1	TRBJ2-5	ASSAPGQSETQY
12	TRBV20-1	TRBJ2-7	SASPSTGGDEQY
11	TRBV12-3/TRBV12-4	TRBJ2-3	ADGLAGTDTQY
10	TRBV19	TRBJ1-4	ASSPTGKKLF
15	TRBV20-1	TRBJ2-3	SARDLAGGSLADTQY
12	TRBV6-2/TRBV6-3	TRBJ2-5	ASCFGLTIMEQY
12	TRBV29-1	TRBJ1-2	SVSAGTENYGYT
11	TRBV28	TRBJ2-5	ASSSAIAETQY
16	TRBV6-1	TRBJ1-1	ASIAESGQTILNTEAF
13	TRBV7-2	TRBJ1-5	ASSLNGRSNQPQH
12	TRBV20-1	TRBJ2-5	SARGGLARETQY
13	TRBV5-1	TRBJ2-5	ASSLAGSPQETQY
12	TRBV5-1	TRBJ2-7	ASSWVAGLDEQY